A single count supports the clone carrying this T cell receptor beta chain. The antigen is not known. The CDR3 is 16 residues long. CDR1 is SGHRS and CDR2 is YFSETQ in the germline V gene. The ends lost 0 bases at V and 5 bases at J; junction bases unmatched: 9. This entry belongs to a study of T cell responses to AZD1222 COVID-19 vaccine. Study findings and constraints: Elevations in Spike-specific TCR breadth and depth followed administration of two AZD1222 doses.

Profiling relied on immunoSEQ multiplex PCR, and the TCRdb table lists in-frame clones only, not all of them. The sample records 95,000 to 100,000 clones, 70% to 90% being singletons. The chain couples TRBV5-1 to TRBJ1-1; 8 bases align to TRBD1. This TCR came from an adult in good health. The sample here was peripheral blood, taken on day 0 of AZD1222 vaccination. CDR3 protein: CASSLAIPTGETEAFF. DNA for the CDR3: TGCGCCAGCAGCTTGGCCATTCCGACAGGGGAAACTGAAGCTTTCTTT.